These T cell receptor beta chains were read from a single sample in a study of T cell changes during pregnancy in multiple sclerosis. The table came from immunoSEQ multiplex PCR; TCRdb's copy has only in-frame clones and leaves some out. The sample has some 100,000 clones, about 94% seen once; the top ten hold over 0.7%. The source material was peripheral blood, sampled before pregnancy. Receptors originate from a female donor with multiple sclerosis, enrolled in a pregnancy study. The CDR3 runs from the conserved cysteine through the conserved F or W. Each record gives: clone size, J gene, CDR3 length, D gene, V gene, CDR3 DNA, CDR3 protein. D genes are given only for firm matches. A row's size may be missing; if present it is once, few, many or a size class.

>NA|TRBJ2-2|17|NA|TRBV7-6
TGTGCCAGCAGCTTAAATTTCTGGCGGGAGAACACCGGGGAGCTGTTTTTT
CASSLNFWRENTGELFF
>NA|TRBJ2-2|16|NA|TRBV6-4
TGTGCCAGCAGCTACGAGGCCGGCGGGAACACCGGGGAGCTGTTTTTT
CASSYEAGGNTGELFF
>NA|TRBJ2-7|16|TRBD2|TRBV28
TGTGCCAGCAGTTTAGGACTAGCGGGATTCACCTACGAGCAGTACTTC
CASSLGLAGFTYEQYF
>NA|TRBJ2-1|15|NA|TRBV11-1
TGTGCCAGCAGCTTAGTACAGGGACCCTACAATGAGCAGTTCTTC
CASSLVQGPYNEQFF
>NA|TRBJ2-5|13|NA|TRBV29-1
TGCAGCGTCGATCTACAGGGCCGAGAGACCCAGTACTTC
CSVDLQGRETQYF
>NA|TRBJ1-2|15|NA|TRBV7-8
TGTGCCAGCAGCTACCAGGTAGCAGGGGACTATGGCTACACCTTC
CASSYQVAGDYGYTF
>NA|TRBJ1-1|15|TRBD1|TRBV5-1
TGCGCCAGCTTTCCAGGGGACAGGGACTTAACTGAAGCTTTCTTT
CASFPGDRDLTEAFF
>NA|TRBJ1-2|12|TRBD1|TRBV6-1
TGTGCCAGCGCGGACAGGGTCTATGGCTACACCTTC
CASADRVYGYTF
>NA|TRBJ2-1|14|TRBD2|TRBV7-9
TGTGCCAGCAGCTCCACGGGAGGAAGCACTGAGCAGTTCTTC
CASSSTGGSTEQFF
>NA|TRBJ1-1|15|NA|TRBV6-5
TGTGCCAGCAGTTACTCCATCCAGTGGAACACTGAAGCTTTCTTT
CASSYSIQWNTEAFF
>NA|TRBJ1-4|14|NA|TRBV13
TGTGCCAGCAGCTTAAGACAGACTAATGAAAAACTGTTTTTT
CASSLRQTNEKLFF
>NA|TRBJ2-1|14|NA|TRBV19
TGTGCCAGTAAGGAGCGGGTGTCCTACAATGAGCAGTTCTTC
CASKERVSYNEQFF
>NA|TRBJ1-3|16|NA|TRBV4-1
TGCGCCAGCAGCCAGCCGTCCCGGGACACTCGAAACACCATATATTTT
CASSQPSRDTRNTIYF
>NA|TRBJ2-2|13|NA|TRBV19
TGTGCCAGTAGTACGGAGAGGGTAGGGGAGCTGTTTTTT
CASSTERVGELFF
>NA|TRBJ2-7|15|TRBD2|TRBV6-1
TGTGCCAGCAGCCCCCTGACTAGCGGGAGGTACGAGCAGTACTTC
CASSPLTSGRYEQYF
>NA|TRBJ1-2|15|TRBD1|TRBV6-5
TGTGCCAGCAGTTCCTTAGGGACAGGGGCAGGGGGCTACACCTTC
CASSSLGTGAGGYTF
>NA|TRBJ2-7|12|NA|TRBV14
TGTGCCAGCAGCCCTCAGGGATACGAGCAGTACTTC
CASSPQGYEQYF
>NA|TRBJ2-7|12|NA|TRBV6-1
TGTGCCAGCAGTTTTGACAGCTACGAGCAGTACTTC
CASSFDSYEQYF
>once|TRBJ2-1|15|TRBD2|TRBV27
TGTGCCAGCAGATTAGCGGGAGGGTTATACAATGAGCAGTTCTTC
CASRLAGGLYNEQFF
>once|TRBJ1-3|16|TRBD1|TRBV2
TGTGCCAGCAGCCCCGGGACAGGGTTCTCTGGAAACACCATATATTTT
CASSPGTGFSGNTIYF
>NA|TRBJ1-1|15|NA|TRBV7-9
TGTGCCAGCAGCTTCTCATCGGGGGTGAACACTGAAGCTTTCTTT
CASSFSSGVNTEAFF
>NA|TRBJ2-7|14|NA|TRBV19
TGTGCCAGTAGTATCAGTACAGGGAACTACGAGCAGTACTTC
CASSISTGNYEQYF
>NA|TRBJ1-4|18|NA|TRBV10-3
TGTGCCATCAGTGAGACAGGGCCAGGGGCTGCAACTAATGAAAAACTGTTTTTT
CAISETGPGAATNEKLFF
>NA|TRBJ1-1|14|NA|TRBV5-1
TGCGCCAGCAGCCGCATCGGGGGGAACACTGAAGCTTTCTTT
CASSRIGGNTEAFF
>NA|TRBJ1-2|13|NA|TRBV4-2
TGTGCCAGCAGCCCGACAGGCGACTATGGCTACACCTTC
CASSPTGDYGYTF
>once|TRBJ1-2|14|NA|TRBV5-1
TGCGCCAGCAGCTCCCGGCGGTATGACTATGGCTACACCTTC
CASSSRRYDYGYTF
>NA|TRBJ1-1|15|NA|TRBV28
TGTGCCAGCAGTACCGCGGACAGAACCAACACTGAAGCTTTCTTT
CASSTADRTNTEAFF
>NA|TRBJ2-3|15|TRBD1|TRBV11-2
TGTGCCAGCAGCTTGGGGGACAGAAGCACAGATACGCAGTATTTT
CASSLGDRSTDTQYF
>NA|TRBJ2-5|14|NA|TRBV10-3
TGTGCCATCAGTAAGCCCGGACAGCAAGAGACCCAGTACTTC
CAISKPGQQETQYF
>NA|TRBJ1-2|17|NA|TRBV5-1
TGCGCCAGCAGCTTGGTGGTTTTGGGCAGAGAGCCTTTCGGCTACACCTTC
CASSLVVLGREPFGYTF
>NA|TRBJ2-3|21|TRBD2|TRBV5-1
TGCGCCAGCAGCTTGGACGGGTCCACCCAAGGAGCGGGAGAGTGGACAGATACGCAGTATTTT
CASSLDGSTQGAGEWTDTQYF
>NA|TRBJ2-7|14|TRBD1|TRBV6-6
TGTGCCAGCAGTTTAGGGGGCGGCACCTACGAGCAGTACTTC
CASSLGGGTYEQYF
>NA|TRBJ2-5|15|NA|TRBV5-8
TGTGCCAGCAGCTTGGCCGGTAGGGGGGGAGAGACCCAGTACTTC
CASSLAGRGGETQYF